This T cell receptor (beta chain) was sequenced for a study of PD-1 blockade in mismatch repair-deficient tumors. A note on this clone: Its target is not known.

The J segment lost 3 bases and the V segment lost 3 bases, leaving 7 bases of the junction unmatched. Germline-derived CDR1 and CDR2 are LNHDA and SQIVND (reference sequence). This CDR3 region has 15 residues. General study points: After pembrolizumab, tumor-resident clones rose rapidly, then generally contracted before radiologic responses.

TCRdb keeps only in-frame clones here, not all; method: immunoSEQ multiplex PCR. The data show under 75,000 clones, around 89% seen once. This sequence joins TRBV19 and TRBJ2-7; 8 nucleotides match TRBD2. The input for sequencing was peripheral blood, taken 52 weeks after starting pembrolizumab. This TCR came from an adult with mismatch repair-deficient cancer. CDR3 sequence reads: CASSILARGDYEQYF. In DNA, the CDR3 is TGTGCCAGTAGTATTTTGGCGCGGGGGGACTACGAGCAGTACTTC.